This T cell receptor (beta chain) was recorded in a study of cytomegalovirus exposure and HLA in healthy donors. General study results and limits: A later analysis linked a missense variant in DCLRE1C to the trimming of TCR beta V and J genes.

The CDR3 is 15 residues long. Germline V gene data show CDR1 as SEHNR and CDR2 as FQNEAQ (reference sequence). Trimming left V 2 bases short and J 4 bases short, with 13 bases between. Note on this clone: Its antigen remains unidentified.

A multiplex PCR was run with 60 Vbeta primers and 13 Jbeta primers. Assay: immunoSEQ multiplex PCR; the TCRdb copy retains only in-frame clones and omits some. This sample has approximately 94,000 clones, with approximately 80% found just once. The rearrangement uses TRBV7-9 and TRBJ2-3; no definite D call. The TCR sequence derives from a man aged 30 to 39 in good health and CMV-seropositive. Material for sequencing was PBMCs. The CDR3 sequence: CASSLRRKPPDTQYF. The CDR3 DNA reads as TGTGCCAGCAGCTTAAGGCGGAAACCCCCAGATACGCAGTATTTT. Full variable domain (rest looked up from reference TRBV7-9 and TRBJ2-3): DTGVSQNPRHKITKRGQNVTFRCDPISEHNRLYWYRQTLGQGPEFLTYFQNEAQLEKSRLLSDRFSAERPKGSFSTLEIQRTEQGDSAMYLCASSLRRKPPDTQYFGPGTRLTVL.